The 14 T cell receptor beta chains in this list originate from one sample, sequenced in a study of early T cells in non-severe SARS-CoV-2 infection. TCRdb fed the 5' RACE reads into MiXCR, producing one record per CDR3 protein. The sample records fewer than 110,000 distinct CDR3 sequences, 11% being singletons. The sample was whole blood. These receptors were taken from an adult who was a healthcare worker with PCR-confirmed SARS-CoV-2 infection or an uninfected control (not recorded which).

The chain joins TRBV12-3 or TRBV12-4 to TRBJ2-5; 8 nucleotides agree with TRBD1. The ends lost 6 bases at V and 3 bases at J; junction bases unmatched: 6. This CDR3 region has 14 residues. CDR3 in amino acids: CASRHTGGKETQYF. The CDR3 DNA is TGTGCCAGCAGGCACACAGGGGGGAAAGAGACCCAGTACTTC.

As regards this clonotype: A read error is possible here, since a much larger clone lies one base away. The V and J genes are TRBV6-5 and TRBJ1-5; D call uncertain. CDR1 is MNHEY and CDR2 is SVGAGI in the germline V gene. V was shortened by 4 bases and J by 0 bases, with 10 bases between the two germline ends. The CDR3 is 15 residues long. The CDR3 loop is CASSSESDSNQPQHF. The CDR3 DNA is TGTGCCAGCAGTTCCGAAAGTGATAGCAATCAGCCCCAGCATTTT.

This clonotype was recorded a few times. The J gene is TRBJ2-3, the V gene TRBV24-1; 7 bases align to TRBD2. The germline V gene encodes CDR1 KGHDR and CDR2 SFDVKD. This CDR3 has 15 amino acids. The trim removed 3 bases at V and 6 bases at J, leaving 8 bases unmatched. Written as DNA, the CDR3 is TGTGCCACCAGTGATAGGCCGATCGGGGGGGATACGCAGTATTTT. Its translation: CATSDRPIGGDTQYF.

This clonotype was recorded a few times. This rearrangement joins TRBV28 to TRBJ2-1; maybe TRBD2 (5 bases). Germline V lookup: CDR1 MDHEN, CDR2 SYDVKM. The CDR3 runs 14 residues. V lost 1 base to trimming and J lost 7 bases, with 11 bases between them. This CDR3 is CASSLSSGKNEQFF. As DNA, the CDR3 is TGTGCCAGCAGTTTATCATCCGGGAAAAATGAGCAGTTCTTC.

This clonotype was seen only a few times. The rearrangement joins TRBV12-3 or TRBV12-4 to TRBJ2-1; D is tentatively TRBD1 or TRBD2 (5 bases each). Trimming removed 5 bases from V and 6 bases from J, with 11 bases in between. The CDR3 sequence is 13 residues long. CDR3: CASSPGPANEQFF. For the CDR3, the DNA is TGTGCCAGCAGTCCGGGACCAGCCAATGAGCAGTTCTTC.

This clonotype occurred many times. The V gene is TRBV20-1, the J gene TRBJ1-4; the match to TRBD1 covers 8 bases. CDR3 length: 14 residues. Per the germline V gene, CDR1 is DFQATT and CDR2 is SNEGSKA (reference sequence). The trim removed 3 bases at V and 8 bases at J, leaving 8 bases unmatched. The CDR3: CSARQRTGNEKLFF. The DNA of the CDR3 is TGCAGTGCTAGGCAGAGGACAGGGAACGAAAAACTGTTTTTT.

This clonotype was seen ten or more times. The chain carries TRBV7-2 and TRBJ2-4, with TRBD2 matching over 11 bases. Germline-derived CDR1 and CDR2 are SGHTA and FQGNSA. The CDR3 runs 20 residues. The J segment lost 1 base and the V segment lost 1 base, leaving 12 bases of the junction unmatched. CDR3 loop: CASSLGGLAGRGRAKNIQYF. In nucleotides, the CDR3 is TGTGCCAGCAGCTTAGGAGGACTAGCGGGTCGAGGGAGGGCCAAAAACATTCAGTACTTC.

This clonotype was detected a few times. The rearrangement links TRBV5-1 to TRBJ2-7, with TRBD2 identical over 10 bases. The V gene's germline CDR1 is SGHRS and CDR2 YFSETQ. This CDR3 has 15 residues. V lost 4 bases to trimming and J lost 4 bases; unmatched junction nucleotides: 8. CDR3 DNA sequence: TGCGCCAGCAGCGACGTTACTAGCGGGAAATACGAGCAGTACTTC. It codes for CASSDVTSGKYEQYF.

The chain joins TRBV28 to TRBJ2-3; no reliable D call. Trimming stripped 7 bases from V and 0 bases from J, with 11 bases between. The germline V gene has CDR1 MDHEN and CDR2 SYDVKM. The CDR3 covers 14 residues. CDR3 in amino acids: CASTRLGSTDTQYF. The CDR3 coding sequence is TGTGCCAGCACTAGATTAGGGAGCACAGATACGCAGTATTTT.

This clonotype was detected ten times or more. The chain joins TRBV20-1 to TRBJ2-3, with D possibly matching TRBD1 (6 bases). The V end was cut by 5 bases, the J end by 3 bases, with 12 bases between. The CDR3 spans 13 residues. The V gene's germline CDR1 is DFQATT and CDR2 SNEGSKA (reference sequence). The CDR3 loop reads CSALDSYTDTQYF. The CDR3 DNA reads TGCAGTGCTCTGGACAGTTATACAGATACGCAGTATTTT.

This clonotype was recorded a few times. The chain uses TRBV4-1 and TRBJ2-5; 9 positions agree with TRBD2. Losses at the gene ends were 1 base for V and 7 bases for J; bases not matched to a gene: 13. The CDR3 loop spans 17 amino acids. Germline lookup yields CDR1 MGHRA and CDR2 YSYEKL. This CDR3 reads CASSQAPSGTTGGTQYF. CDR3 DNA: TGCGCCAGCAGCCAAGCCCCTAGCGGGACGACTGGCGGGACCCAGTACTTC.

This clonotype appeared a few times. The chain recombines TRBV6-1 with TRBJ2-2; D unresolved. V was shortened by 8 bases and J by 7 bases, with 20 bases between the two germline ends. In germline, CDR1 is MNHNS, CDR2 SASEGT. The CDR3 consists of 15 residues. The CDR3 reads CASRLDRVLDGELFF. The CDR3 DNA follows: TGTGCCAGCCGTTTAGATCGGGTACTGGACGGGGAGCTGTTTTTT.

Ten or more counts support this clonotype. The gene calls are TRBV5-1 and TRBJ1-2; 8 bases match TRBD1. CDR3 length: 16 residues. From germline, CDR1 is SGHRS and CDR2 YFSETQ. J gave up 6 bases and V 3 bases, and 13 bases lay outside the gene matches. The CDR3 DNA reads as TGCGCCAGCAGCTCAGAACCGACAGGGGCTGGAGATGGCTACACCTTC. It yields the protein CASSSEPTGAGDGYTF.

Only a few counts were recorded for this clonotype. The chain employs TRBV6-1 and TRBJ2-3; D gene ambiguous. This CDR3 contains 14 residues. The germline gives CDR1 MNHNS, CDR2 SASEGT. Trimming took 5 bases from V and 7 from J, leaving 16 bases between them. The CDR3 loop reads CASSPPTKGYTQYF. In DNA, the CDR3 is TGTGCCAGCAGTCCCCCGACAAAAGGCTATACGCAGTATTTT.